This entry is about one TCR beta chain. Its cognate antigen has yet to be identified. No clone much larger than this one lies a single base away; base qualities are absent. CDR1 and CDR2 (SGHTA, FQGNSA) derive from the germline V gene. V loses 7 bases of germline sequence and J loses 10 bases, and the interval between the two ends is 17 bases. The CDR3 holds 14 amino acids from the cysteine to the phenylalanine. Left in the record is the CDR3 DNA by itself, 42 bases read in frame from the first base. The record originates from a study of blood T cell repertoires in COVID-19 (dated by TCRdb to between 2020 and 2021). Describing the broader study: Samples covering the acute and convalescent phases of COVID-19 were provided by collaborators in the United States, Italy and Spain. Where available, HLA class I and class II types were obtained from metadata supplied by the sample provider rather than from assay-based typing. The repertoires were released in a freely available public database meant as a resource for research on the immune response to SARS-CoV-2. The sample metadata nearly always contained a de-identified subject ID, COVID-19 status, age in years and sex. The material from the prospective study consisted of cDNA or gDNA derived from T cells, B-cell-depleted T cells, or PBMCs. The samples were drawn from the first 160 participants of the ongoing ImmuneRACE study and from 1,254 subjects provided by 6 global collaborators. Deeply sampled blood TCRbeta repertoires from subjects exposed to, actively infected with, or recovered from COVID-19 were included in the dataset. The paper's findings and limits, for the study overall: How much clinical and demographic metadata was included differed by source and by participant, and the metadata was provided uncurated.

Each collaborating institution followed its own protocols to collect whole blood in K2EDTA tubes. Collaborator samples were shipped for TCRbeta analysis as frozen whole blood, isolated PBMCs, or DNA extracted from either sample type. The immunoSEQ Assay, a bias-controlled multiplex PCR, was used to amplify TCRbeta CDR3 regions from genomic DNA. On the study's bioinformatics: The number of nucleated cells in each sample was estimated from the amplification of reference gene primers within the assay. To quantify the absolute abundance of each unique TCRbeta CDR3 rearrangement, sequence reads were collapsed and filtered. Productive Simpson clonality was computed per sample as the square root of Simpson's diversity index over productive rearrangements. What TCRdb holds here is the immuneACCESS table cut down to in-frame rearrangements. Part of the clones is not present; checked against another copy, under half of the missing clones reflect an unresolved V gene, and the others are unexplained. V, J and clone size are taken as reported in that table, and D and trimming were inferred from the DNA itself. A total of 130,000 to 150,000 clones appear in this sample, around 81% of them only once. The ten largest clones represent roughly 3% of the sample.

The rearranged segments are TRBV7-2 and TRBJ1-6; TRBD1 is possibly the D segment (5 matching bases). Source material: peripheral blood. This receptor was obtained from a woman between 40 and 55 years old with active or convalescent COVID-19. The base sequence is TGTGCCAGCACGAACTCGGGGGTGAACTCACCCCTCCACTTT. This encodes CASTNSGVNSPLHF. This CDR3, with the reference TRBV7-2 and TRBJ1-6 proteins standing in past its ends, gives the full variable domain GAGVSQSPSNKVTEKGKDVELRCDPISGHTALYWYRQSLGQGLEFLIYFQGNSAPDKSGLPSDRFSAERTGGSVSTLTIQRTQQEDSAVYLCASTNSGVNSPLHFGNGTRLTVT.